The sequence of this T cell receptor beta chain was determined in a study of CD8+CD57+ T cells in acquired aplastic anemia. In this sample, this clonotype turned up many times. Patients picked for sequencing had shown CD8+CD57+ cell expansion detected by flow cytometry. The enrolled patients all had severe acquired aplastic anemia. The use of genomic DNA as template underpinned the TCR beta VDJ and CDR3 profiling. TCRdb re-called the reads through MiXCR, storing one row per CDR3 protein. The repertoire holds 450,000 to 600,000 distinct CDR3 sequences, around 30% seen once, with less than 0.85% in the top ten. Sequencing was performed on sorted CD4+, CD8+, or CD8+CD57+ T cells (not recorded which) from PBMCs. This TCR derives from a human donor with aplastic anemia.

As DNA, the CDR3 is TGTGCCACCAGGATAACAGGGTATGGGCCTCAGCCCCAGCATTTT. It is translated as CATRITGYGPQPQHF. This chain joins TRBV15 and TRBJ1-5, with D perhaps matching TRBD1 (6 bases). Looked up from germline, CDR1 is LNHNV and CDR2 is YYDKDF (reference sequence). The V gene lost 6 bases and the J gene lost 6 bases, with 18 bases spanning the gap. The CDR3 sequence is 15 residues long.